At least ten counts were recorded for the clone carrying this TCR beta chain. Its antigen is undetermined. This sample is part of a study of T cells in Graves' hyperthyroidism and ophthalmopathy. Study-wide context: Sampling of peripheral blood happened at initial diagnosis, prior to any treatment. Study-level results: Blood samples included most of the expanded thyroid clonotypes exceeding 0.001. Before onset, ophthalmopathy was predicted by the model a median roughly six months earlier.

CDR3 length: 13 amino acids. Per germline, CDR1 GTSNPN and CDR2 SVGIG (reference sequence). The V gene lost 0 bases and the J gene lost 3 bases, with 9 bases spanning the gap. Patients were excluded for uncontrolled infection, other autoimmune disease, pregnancy or lactation. Regions amplified from RNA transcripts were the TCR beta CDR3 regions. TCR CDR3 regions were first amplified by RT-PCR with HTBI primers. Each CDR3 protein gets one entry after TCRdb re-called the multiplex PCR reads with MiXCR. The sample records approximately 300,000 distinct CDR3 sequences, roughly 17% being singletons. The material sequenced was blood. The TCR originated in a man aged 25 to 40 with Graves' hyperthyroidism. The chain recombines TRBV30 with TRBJ2-7; D not certain. This chain's CDR3 is CAWSVSANYEQYF. DNA of the CDR3: TGTGCCTGGAGTGTTTCAGCCAACTACGAGCAGTACTTC.